This passage covers 10 T cell receptor beta chains from one sample sequenced in a study of beta chain features in type 1 diabetes. Sequenced material consisted of expressed TCRB transcripts (all of the isolated RNA was reverse transcribed). The protocol was immunoSEQ multiplex PCR, while the TCRdb copy is restricted to in-frame clones and leaves out a portion. Here the sample spans about 220,000 clones, under 13% being singletons. Sequenced input: central memory CD4+ T cells from blood. Receptors originate from a man aged 18 to 35 in good health.

The chain employs TRBV9 and TRBJ2-1; tentative D call: TRBD2 (6 bases). Trimming removed 0 bases from V and 12 bases from J, with 22 bases in between. The CDR3 runs 16 residues. Germline V lookup: CDR1 SGDLS, CDR2 YYNGEE. CDR3 DNA: TGTGCCAGCAGCGTAGTAGCCTCCCGACTAGAATCCGTGCAGTTCTTC. It yields the protein CASSVVASRLESVQFF.

This clone was found many times. This chain joins TRBV11-2 and TRBJ2-7, with a weak D call TRBD2 (5 bases). The CDR3 is 13 residues long. In germline, CDR1 is SGHAT, CDR2 FQNNGV. V dropped 5 bases and J dropped 4 bases, with 12 bases sitting between them. The CDR3, as DNA: TGTGCCAGCAGCCCGCCTAGCTGGTACGAGCAGTACTTC. This codes for CASSPPSWYEQYF.

This clone was seen a few times. A far larger clone is just one base off, so this is likely a read error. The genes are TRBV25-1 and TRBJ2-7; TRBD2 might be the D (6 bases). Germline assignment: CDR1 MGHDK and CDR2 SYGVNS. CDR3 length equals 14 residues. V was clipped by 6 bases and J by 0 bases, with 12 bases between them. The CDR3 DNA is TGTGCCAGCAGGGGGACTGGCAGCTCCTACGAGCAGTACTTC. Translated: CASRGTGSSYEQYF.

This clone turned up a few times. The V call is TRBV30, the J call TRBJ2-3; D unresolved. Germline CDR1 reads GTSNPN; CDR2 reads SVGIG (reference sequence). V lost 4 bases and J lost 2, with 4 bases in between. CDR3 length: 11 amino acids. The DNA of the CDR3 is TGTGCCTGGACCCTCACAGATACGCAGTATTTT. Encoded protein: CAWTLTDTQYF.

This clone has just a few counts. The V call is TRBV5-1, the J call TRBJ2-3; 9 nucleotides line up with TRBD2. Germline lookup yields CDR1 SGHRS and CDR2 YFSETQ. V dropped 5 bases and J dropped 0; count of bases not matched to a gene: 7. The CDR3 is 16 amino acids. The CDR3 sequence is CASRRPSGESTDTQYF. CDR3 coding DNA: TGCGCCAGCAGGCGACCTAGCGGGGAAAGCACAGATACGCAGTATTTT. The full variable domain, completed using reference TRBV5-1 and TRBJ2-3, is KAGVTQTPRYLIKTRGQQVTLSCSPISGHRSVSWYQQTPGQGLQFLFEYFSETQRNKGNFPGRFSGRQFSNSRSEMNVSTLELGDSALYLCASRRPSGESTDTQYFGPGTRLTVL.

The chain is built from TRBV2 and TRBJ2-5; TRBD1 matches at 7 bases. Per the germline V gene, CDR1 is SNHLY and CDR2 is FYNNEI. V dropped 2 bases and J dropped 4; count of bases not matched to a gene: 7. The CDR3 totals 15 residues. The CDR3 DNA reads TGTGCCAGCAGTGAAAACAGGGGCGAAGCAGAGACCCAGTACTTC. Protein: CASSENRGEAETQYF.

This clone appeared a single time. The CDR3 loop reads CASSPRDRGRFTEAFF. The CDR3 DNA reads TGTGCCAGCAGCCCACGGGACAGGGGGCGATTCACTGAAGCTTTCTTT. The chain links TRBV11-2 to TRBJ1-1; 12 nucleotides agree with TRBD1. Germline trimming cut 5 bases from V and 4 bases from J; bases unmatched to any gene: 8. The length of the CDR3 is 16 residues. Germline CDR1 SGHAT, CDR2 FQNNGV.

In this sample, this clone turned up a few times. The chain recombines TRBV4-1 with TRBJ2-7; 9 positions agree with TRBD2. The germline CDR1 and CDR2 sequences are MGHRA and YSYEKL. The CDR3 sequence is 15 residues long. Trimming at V came to 5 bases and at J to 1 base, leaving 6 bases not matched to a gene. This chain's CDR3 is CASSFSGSGSYEQYF. The CDR3 bases are TGCGCCAGCAGCTTTAGCGGGAGCGGGTCCTACGAGCAGTACTTC.

The chain carries TRBV28 and TRBJ1-5; D gene ambiguous. Trimming shortened V by 10 bases and J by 6 bases, and 16 bases separated the two germline ends. The CDR3 spans 13 residues. Germline lookup yields CDR1 MDHEN and CDR2 SYDVKM. The CDR3 nucleotides are TGTGCCACCAGGACGGGTTATGGTCAGCCCCAGCATTTT. Translation gives CATRTGYGQPQHF.

This clone was seen a handful of times. The chain recombines TRBV28 with TRBJ1-1; possibly TRBD1 for D (5 bases). The CDR3 runs 13 residues. V lost 7 bases to trimming and J lost 6 bases, with 15 bases between them. The germline gives CDR1 MDHEN, CDR2 SYDVKM. For the CDR3, the DNA is TGTGCCAGCATCAACCTGAGGGACCCTGAAGCTTTCTTT. Translation gives CASINLRDPEAFF.